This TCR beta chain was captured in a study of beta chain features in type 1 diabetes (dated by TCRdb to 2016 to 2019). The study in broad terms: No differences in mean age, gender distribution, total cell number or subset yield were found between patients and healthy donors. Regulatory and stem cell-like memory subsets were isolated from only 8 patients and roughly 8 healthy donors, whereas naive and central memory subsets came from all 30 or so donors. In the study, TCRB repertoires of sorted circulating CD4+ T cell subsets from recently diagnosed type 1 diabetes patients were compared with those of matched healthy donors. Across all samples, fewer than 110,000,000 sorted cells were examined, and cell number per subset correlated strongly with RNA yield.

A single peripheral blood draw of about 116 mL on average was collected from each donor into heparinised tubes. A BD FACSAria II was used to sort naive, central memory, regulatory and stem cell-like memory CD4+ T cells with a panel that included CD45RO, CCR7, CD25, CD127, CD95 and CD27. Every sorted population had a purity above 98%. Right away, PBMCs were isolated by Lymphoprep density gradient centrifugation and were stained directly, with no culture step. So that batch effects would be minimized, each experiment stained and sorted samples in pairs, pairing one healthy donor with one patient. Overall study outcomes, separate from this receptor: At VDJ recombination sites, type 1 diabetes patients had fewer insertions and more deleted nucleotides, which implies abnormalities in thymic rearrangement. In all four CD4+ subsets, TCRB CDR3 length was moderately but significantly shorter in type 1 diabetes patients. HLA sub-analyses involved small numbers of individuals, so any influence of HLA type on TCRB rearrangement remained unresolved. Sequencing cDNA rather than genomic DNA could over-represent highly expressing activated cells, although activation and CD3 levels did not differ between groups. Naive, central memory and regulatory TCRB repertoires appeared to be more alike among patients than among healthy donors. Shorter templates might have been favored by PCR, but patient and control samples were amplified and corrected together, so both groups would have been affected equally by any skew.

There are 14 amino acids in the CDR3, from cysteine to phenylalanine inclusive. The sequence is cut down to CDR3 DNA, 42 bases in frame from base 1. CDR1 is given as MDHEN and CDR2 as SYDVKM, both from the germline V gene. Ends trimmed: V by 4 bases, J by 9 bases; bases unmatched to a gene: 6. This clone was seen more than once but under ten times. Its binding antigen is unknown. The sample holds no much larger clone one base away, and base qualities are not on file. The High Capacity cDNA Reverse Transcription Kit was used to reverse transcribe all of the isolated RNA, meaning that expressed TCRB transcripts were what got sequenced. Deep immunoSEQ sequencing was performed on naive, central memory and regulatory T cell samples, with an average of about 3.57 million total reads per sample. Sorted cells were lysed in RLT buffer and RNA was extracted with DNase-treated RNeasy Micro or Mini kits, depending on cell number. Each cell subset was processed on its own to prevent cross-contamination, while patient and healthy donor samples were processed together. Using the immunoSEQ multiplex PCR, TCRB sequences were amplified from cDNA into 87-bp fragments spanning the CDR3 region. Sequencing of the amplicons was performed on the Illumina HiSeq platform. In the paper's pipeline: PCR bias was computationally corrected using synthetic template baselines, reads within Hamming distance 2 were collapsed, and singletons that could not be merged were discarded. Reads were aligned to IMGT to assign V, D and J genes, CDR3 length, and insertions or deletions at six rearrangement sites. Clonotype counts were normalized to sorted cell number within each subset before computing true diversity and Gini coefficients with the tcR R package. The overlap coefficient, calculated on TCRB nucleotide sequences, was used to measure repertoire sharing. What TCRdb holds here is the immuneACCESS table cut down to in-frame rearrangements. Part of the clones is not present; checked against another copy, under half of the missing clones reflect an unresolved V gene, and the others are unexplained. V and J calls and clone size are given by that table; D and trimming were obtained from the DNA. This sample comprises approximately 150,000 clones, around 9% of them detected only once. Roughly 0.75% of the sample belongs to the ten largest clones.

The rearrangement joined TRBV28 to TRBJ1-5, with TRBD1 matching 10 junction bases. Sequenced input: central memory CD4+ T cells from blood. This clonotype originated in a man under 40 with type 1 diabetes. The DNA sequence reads TGTGCCAGCAGTTCCGGACAGGGGGTTGGGCCCCAGCATTTT. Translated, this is CASSSGQGVGPQHF.